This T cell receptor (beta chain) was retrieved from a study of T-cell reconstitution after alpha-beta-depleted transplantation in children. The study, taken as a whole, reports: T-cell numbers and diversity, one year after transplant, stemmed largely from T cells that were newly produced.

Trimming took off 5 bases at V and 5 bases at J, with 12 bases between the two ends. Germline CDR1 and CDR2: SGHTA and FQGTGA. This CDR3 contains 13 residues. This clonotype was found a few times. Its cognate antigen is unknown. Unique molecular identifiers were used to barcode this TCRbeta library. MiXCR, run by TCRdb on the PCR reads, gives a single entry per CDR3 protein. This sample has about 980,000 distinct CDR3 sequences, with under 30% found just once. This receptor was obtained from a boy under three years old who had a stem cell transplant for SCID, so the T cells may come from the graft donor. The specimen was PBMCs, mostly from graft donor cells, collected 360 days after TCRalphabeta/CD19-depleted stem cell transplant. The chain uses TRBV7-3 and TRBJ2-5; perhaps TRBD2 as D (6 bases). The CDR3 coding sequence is TGTGCCAGCAGCCGCGGGACGGGGGAGACCCAGTACTTC. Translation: CASSRGTGETQYF.